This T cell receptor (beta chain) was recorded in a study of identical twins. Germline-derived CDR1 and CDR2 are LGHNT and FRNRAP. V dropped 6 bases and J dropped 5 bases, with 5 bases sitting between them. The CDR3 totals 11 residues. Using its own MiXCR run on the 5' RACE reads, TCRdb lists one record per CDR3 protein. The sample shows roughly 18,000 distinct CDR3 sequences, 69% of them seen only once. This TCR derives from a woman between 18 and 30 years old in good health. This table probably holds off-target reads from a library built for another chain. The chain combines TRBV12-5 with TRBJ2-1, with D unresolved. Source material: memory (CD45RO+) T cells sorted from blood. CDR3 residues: CASGLNNEQFF. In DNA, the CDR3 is TGTGCTAGTGGCCTGAACAATGAGCAGTTCTTC.